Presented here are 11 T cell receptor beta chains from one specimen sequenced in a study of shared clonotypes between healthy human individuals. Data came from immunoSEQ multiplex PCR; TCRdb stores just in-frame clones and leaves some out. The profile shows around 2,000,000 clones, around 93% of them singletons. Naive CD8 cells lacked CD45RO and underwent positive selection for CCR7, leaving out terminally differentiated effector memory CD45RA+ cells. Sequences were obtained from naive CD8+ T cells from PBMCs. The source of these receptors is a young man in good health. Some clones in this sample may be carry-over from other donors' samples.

The CDR3 loop reads CASGLAGEVETQYF. The CDR3, as DNA: TGTGCCAGCGGATTAGCGGGAGAGGTGGAGACCCAGTACTTC. The chain is built from TRBV6-6 and TRBJ2-5, with 9 bases lining up with TRBD2. The CDR3 is 14 residues long. V dropped 8 bases and J dropped 5; count of bases not matched to a gene: 9. The germline V gene encodes CDR1 MNHNY and CDR2 SVGAGI (reference sequence).

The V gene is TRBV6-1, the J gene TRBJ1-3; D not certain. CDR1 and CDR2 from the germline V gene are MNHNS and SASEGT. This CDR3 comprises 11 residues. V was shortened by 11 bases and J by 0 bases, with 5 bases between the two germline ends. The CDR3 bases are TGTGCCGGCCGCTCTGGAAACACCATATATTTT. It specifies CAGRSGNTIYF.

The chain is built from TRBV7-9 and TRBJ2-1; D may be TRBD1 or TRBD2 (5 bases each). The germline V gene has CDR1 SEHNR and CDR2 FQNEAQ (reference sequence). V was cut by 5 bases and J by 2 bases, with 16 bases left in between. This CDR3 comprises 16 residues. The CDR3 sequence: CASSPSGPRPYNEQFF. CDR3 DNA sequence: TGTGCCAGCAGCCCCTCGGGGCCTCGTCCCTACAATGAGCAGTTCTTC.

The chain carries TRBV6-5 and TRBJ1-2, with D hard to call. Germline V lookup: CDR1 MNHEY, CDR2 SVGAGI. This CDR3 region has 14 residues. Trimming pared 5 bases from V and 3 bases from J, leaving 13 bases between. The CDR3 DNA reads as TGTGCCAGCAGTCCCGGGCAGGACTACTATGGCTACACCTTC. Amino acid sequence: CASSPGQDYYGYTF.

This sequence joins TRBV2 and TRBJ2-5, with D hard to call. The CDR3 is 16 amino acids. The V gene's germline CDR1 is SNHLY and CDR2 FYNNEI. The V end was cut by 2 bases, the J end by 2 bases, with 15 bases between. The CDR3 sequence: CASSERLVLPQETQYF. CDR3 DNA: TGTGCCAGCAGTGAAAGATTAGTACTCCCGCAAGAGACCCAGTACTTC.

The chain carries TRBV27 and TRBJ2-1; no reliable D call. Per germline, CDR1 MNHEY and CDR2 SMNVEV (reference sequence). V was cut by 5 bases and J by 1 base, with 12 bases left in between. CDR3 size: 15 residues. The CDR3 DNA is TGTGCCAGCAGTGTGGGAATTGGGTCCTACAATGAGCAGTTCTTC. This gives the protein CASSVGIGSYNEQFF.

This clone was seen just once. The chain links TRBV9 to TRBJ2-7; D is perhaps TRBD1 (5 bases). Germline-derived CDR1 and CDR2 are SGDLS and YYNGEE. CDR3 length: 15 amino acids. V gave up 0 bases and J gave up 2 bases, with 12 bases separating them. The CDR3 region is CASSVGVTATYEQYF. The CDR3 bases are TGTGCCAGCAGCGTAGGCGTGACAGCGACCTACGAGCAGTACTTC.

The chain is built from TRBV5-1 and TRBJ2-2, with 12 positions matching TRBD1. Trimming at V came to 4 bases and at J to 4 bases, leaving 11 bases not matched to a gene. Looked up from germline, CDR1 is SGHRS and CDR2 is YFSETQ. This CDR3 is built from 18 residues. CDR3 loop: CASSRQGQGAPATGELFF. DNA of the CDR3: TGCGCCAGCAGCCGCCAGGGACAGGGGGCCCCGGCCACCGGGGAGCTGTTTTTT.

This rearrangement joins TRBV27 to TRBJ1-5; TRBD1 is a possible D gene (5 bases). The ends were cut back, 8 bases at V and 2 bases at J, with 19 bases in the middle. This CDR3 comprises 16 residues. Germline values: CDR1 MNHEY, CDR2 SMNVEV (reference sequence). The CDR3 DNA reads TGTGCCAGCGCCCTCGGGCCTGGGGGGGGCAATCAGCCCCAGCATTTT. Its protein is CASALGPGGGNQPQHF.

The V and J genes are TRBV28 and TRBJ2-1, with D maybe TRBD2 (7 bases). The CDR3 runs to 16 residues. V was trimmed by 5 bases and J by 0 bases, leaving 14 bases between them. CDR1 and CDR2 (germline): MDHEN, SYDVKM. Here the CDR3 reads CASSPHGGASYNEQFF. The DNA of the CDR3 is TGTGCCAGCAGTCCCCATGGGGGGGCCTCCTACAATGAGCAGTTCTTC.

CDR3 protein: CASSLNLVMIEQFF. The CDR3 DNA follows: TGTGCCAGCAGCTTAAATCTGGTCATGATCGAGCAGTTCTTC. The V call is TRBV7-8, the J call TRBJ2-1; D is unclear. The germline CDR1 and CDR2 sequences are SGHVS and FQNEAQ. Deletions cut 2 bases from V and 10 bases from J, with 15 bases between. The CDR3 is made up of 14 amino acids.